This TCR beta chain was profiled in a study of vaccination and CD4 T cells after COVID-19. Study outcomes and limitations: The median proportion of reactive clones detected only post-vaccination in convalescent patients was more than 65%.

The Oncomine TCR Beta short-read assay was applied to DNA of cultured CD4+ T cells. MiXCR, run by TCRdb on the PCR reads, gives a single entry per CDR3 protein. Of 7,200 or so distinct CDR3 sequences listed, approximately 52% are singletons. Stated treatment: approximately 11-day PBMC culture with coronavirus spike peptide pools or control peptides (ViraFEST assay). CD4+ T cells that came from the unexposed donor were collected before the COVID-19 pandemic (2011-2018). For this clonotype: Its specificity is not known.

CDR3 length equals 15 residues. V lost 4 bases and J lost 0; bases outside the gene matches: 4. CDR1 and CDR2 (germline): SGHNT, YYREEE (reference sequence). This sequence joins TRBV5-4 and TRBJ2-1, with TRBD2 identical over 7 bases. The source material was CD4+ T cells from blood, cultured in vitro. The TCR originated in a human donor in good health. The DNA for the CDR3 is TGTGCCAGCAGCGGGGGGGGGAACTCCTACAATGAGCAGTTCTTC. This encodes CASSGGGNSYNEQFF.